A selection of T cell receptor beta chains follows, all from one sample in a study of blood T cells in healthy people across ages. TCRdb analysed the 5' RACE reads with MiXCR anew, one entry per CDR3 protein. The data contain fewer than 2 million distinct CDR3 sequences, around 42% of them singletons. Sequenced sample: blood. The receptors come from a human donor in good health. Each CDR3 is given with its conserved first and last residue. The D gene is left open where the match is weak. Clone size is stated in some rows and not others, as once, few, many or a class when expanded.

>TRBJ1-1|.|TRBV20-1|.
CSASARANTEAFF
TGCAGTGCTAGTGCCCGGGCCAACACTGAAGCTTTCTTT
>TRBJ2-2|.|TRBV6-1|.
CASSRGMEMGELCF
TGTGCCAGCAGTAGGGGGATGGAGATGGGGGAGCTGTGTTTT
>TRBJ1-2|.|TRBV12-3/TRBV12-4|.
CASSFGQRGYTF
TGTGCCAGCAGTTTTGGGCAAAGGGGCTACACCTTC
>TRBJ1-2|.|TRBV4-3|few
CASSHVTTAPSEGYTF
TGCGCCAGCAGCCACGTAACAACGGCGCCTTCGGAGGGCTACACCTTC
>TRBJ1-2|.|TRBV13|few
CASSQAGAEIYGYTF
TGTGCCAGCAGCCAAGCGGGGGCAGAGATCTATGGCTACACCTTC
>TRBJ1-3|.|TRBV28|.
CASISPRAYSGNTIYF
TGTGCCAGCATCTCCCCCAGGGCCTACTCTGGAAACACCATATATTTT
>TRBJ2-5|.|TRBV3-1|.
CASTGNRETQYF
TGTGCCAGCACGGGGAATAGGGAGACCCAGTACTTC
>TRBJ2-4|TRBD1|TRBV28|.
CASSLAGQGVKNIQYF
TGTGCCAGCAGTTTAGCGGGACAGGGGGTGAAAAACATTCAGTACTTC
>TRBJ2-7|TRBD1|TRBV4-2|few
CASSQEEDRVSYEQYF
TGTGCCAGCAGCCAAGAGGAGGACAGGGTGTCCTACGAGCAGTACTTC
>TRBJ2-1|.|TRBV6-1|.
CASSEQTGGYNEQFF
TGTGCCAGCAGCGAACAAACCGGGGGTTACAATGAGCAGTTCTTC
>TRBJ1-6|.|TRBV7-2|few
CASSSRTAYNSPLHF
TGTGCCAGCAGCTCAAGGACAGCCTATAATTCACCCCTCCACTTT
>TRBJ2-1|TRBD2|TRBV10-3|once
CAISEMSGGSPHKQFF
TGTGCCATCAGTGAGATGAGCGGGGGGTCGCCCCATAAGCAGTTCTTC
>TRBJ2-5|TRBD1|TRBV5-1|.
CASSPGQGAKVKETQYF
TGCGCCAGCAGCCCTGGACAGGGGGCGAAAGTAAAAGAGACCCAGTACTTC
>TRBJ2-3|.|TRBV7-8|.
CASSLAGAGTDTQYF
TGTGCCAGCAGCTTAGCCGGGGCTGGCACAGATACGCAGTATTTT
>TRBJ2-7|.|TRBV7-2|few
CASSLVSAPTPYEQYF
TGTGCCAGCAGCTTAGTCTCAGCCCCAACTCCCTACGAGCAGTACTTC
>TRBJ2-7|.|TRBV7-3|few
CASSFGQTDYEQYF
TGTGCCAGCAGCTTTGGACAGACAGACTACGAGCAGTACTTC
>TRBJ1-2|.|TRBV4-1|.
CASSHLFSLIRGGRNYGYTF
TGCGCCAGCAGCCATCTTTTTTCTTTGATTCGTGGTGGCCGGAACTATGGCTACACCTTC
>TRBJ1-2|.|TRBV7-9|.
CASRAPGADYGYTF
TGTGCCAGCAGGGCACCGGGGGCCGACTATGGCTACACCTTC
>TRBJ2-7|.|TRBV4-2|.
CASSPEGTVSYEQYF
TGTGCCAGCAGCCCCGAGGGGACTGTCTCCTACGAGCAGTACTTC
>TRBJ1-4|TRBD1|TRBV28|.
CANRGGGARDEKLFF
TGTGCCAACAGGGGAGGAGGGGCTAGGGATGAAAAACTGTTTTTT
>TRBJ2-3|TRBD2|TRBV4-1|.
CASSQGLAGLRADTQYF
TGCGCCAGCAGCCAAGGACTAGCGGGGCTTAGGGCAGATACGCAGTATTTT
>TRBJ1-2|TRBD1|TRBV18|.
CASSPEGTGYDYTF
TGTGCCAGCTCACCAGAAGGGACAGGCTACGACTACACCTTC
>TRBJ2-3|.|TRBV6-2/TRBV6-3|.
CASRALPAGSGSTDTQYF
TGTGCCAGCCGTGCTCTCCCAGCGGGTAGCGGAAGCACAGATACGCAGTATTTT
>TRBJ1-2|.|TRBV3-1|once
CASSQRFDNGYTF
TGTGCCAGCAGTCAACGCTTTGACAATGGCTACACCTTC
>TRBJ2-2|.|TRBV2|.
CATSGGSTGELFF
TGTGCCACCTCAGGAGGGAGCACCGGGGAGCTGTTTTTT
>TRBJ1-1|.|TRBV20-1|few
CSAQTGWRNTEAFF
TGCAGTGCCCAGACTGGGTGGAGGAACACTGAAGCTTTCTTT
>TRBJ1-2|TRBD1|TRBV7-2|few
CASSFTGQGYGYTF
TGTGCCAGCAGCTTCACCGGACAGGGTTATGGCTACACCTTC
>TRBJ1-2|TRBD1|TRBV5-1|.
CASSLGQGPGSYTF
TGCGCCAGCAGCCTGGGACAGGGCCCAGGGAGCTACACCTTC
>TRBJ1-2|TRBD1|TRBV29-1|.
CSFPTGAYGYTF
TGCAGTTTCCCGACAGGGGCCTATGGCTACACCTTC
>TRBJ1-2|.|TRBV5-6|.
CASSSELESNYGYTF
TGTGCCAGCAGCTCTGAACTGGAATCCAACTATGGCTACACCTTC
>TRBJ2-7|.|TRBV7-9|many
CASSLGGPPYEQYF
TGTGCCAGCAGCTTAGGGGGGCCCCCCTACGAGCAGTACTTC
>TRBJ2-1|.|TRBV20-1|few
CSARDGSSLSNEQFF
TGCAGTGCTAGAGATGGCTCTAGTTTGTCGAATGAGCAGTTCTTC
>TRBJ2-1|.|TRBV7-8|few
CASSFHQSSYNEQFF
TGTGCCAGCAGCTTTCACCAGAGCTCCTACAATGAGCAGTTCTTC
>TRBJ2-3|.|TRBV7-3|.
CASSLTGAHSTDTQYF
TGTGCCAGCAGCTTAACGGGTGCCCATAGCACAGATACGCAGTATTTT
>TRBJ1-1|.|TRBV27|.
CASSSPGGAANTEAFF
TGTGCCAGCAGTTCCCCGGGGGGTGCGGCGAACACTGAAGCTTTCTTT
>TRBJ1-2|.|TRBV27|few
CASSSKGTDGYTF
TGTGCCAGCAGCTCCAAGGGTACGGATGGCTACACCTTC
>TRBJ2-1|.|TRBV20-1|.
CSASFWQGRGYNEQFF
TGCAGTGCTAGTTTCTGGCAGGGGAGAGGGTACAATGAGCAGTTCTTC
>TRBJ2-2|TRBD1|TRBV9|.
CASSPGQGGTGELCF
TGTGCCAGCAGCCCGGGACAGGGAGGAACCGGGGAGCTGTGTTTT
>TRBJ2-4|.|TRBV29-1|.
CSVYGPLGSNQQYF
TGCAGCGTTTATGGCCCACTCGGATCAAATCAGCAGTACTTC
>TRBJ2-1|TRBD2|TRBV28|few
CASSSPLAGALGNEQFF
TGTGCCAGCAGTTCCCCCTTAGCGGGGGCATTGGGTAATGAGCAGTTCTTC
>TRBJ2-7|TRBD2|TRBV9|.
CASSVGTSAYNEQYF
TGTGCCAGCAGCGTAGGGACTAGCGCCTACAATGAGCAGTACTTC
>TRBJ2-7|.|TRBV29-1|many
CSVEESGYEQYF
TGCAGCGTTGAAGAATCGGGGTACGAGCAGTACTTC
>TRBJ1-1|TRBD1|TRBV20-1|.
CSANKGAIEAFF
TGCAGTGCTAATAAGGGGGCGATAGAAGCTTTCTTT
>TRBJ1-4|.|TRBV5-1|once
CASSPYMREDDEKLFF
TGCGCCAGCAGCCCCTACATGCGTGAAGATGATGAAAAACTGTTTTTT
>TRBJ1-5|.|TRBV6-2/TRBV6-3|.
CASSHRPGQGSNQPQHF
TGTGCCAGCAGTCATAGACCGGGGCAGGGGAGCAATCAGCCCCAGCATTTT
>TRBJ2-5|.|TRBV7-2|.
CASSLPPGPWETQYF
TGTGCCAGCAGCTTACCCCCGGGTCCGTGGGAGACCCAGTACTTC
>TRBJ2-3|.|TRBV6-5|.
CASSYSSGTSGPTDTRYF
TGTGCCAGCAGTTACTCCTCCGGGACGAGCGGGCCCACAGATACGCGGTATTTT
>TRBJ1-6|TRBD1|TRBV6-5|.
CASSDRTGGSGNSPLHF
TGTGCCAGCAGTGACAGGACAGGGGGAAGTGGTAATTCACCCCTCCACTTT
>TRBJ2-6|.|TRBV11-3|few
CASMRSGANVLTF
TGTGCCAGCATGCGCTCTGGGGCCAACGTCCTGACTTTC
>TRBJ2-7|TRBD1|TRBV27|.
CASSPGTVPAYEQYF
TGTGCCAGCAGCCCAGGGACAGTCCCTGCCTACGAGCAGTACTTC
>TRBJ1-2|.|TRBV20-1|.
CSASFGRDGYGYTF
TGCAGTGCTAGTTTCGGCAGGGATGGTTATGGCTACACCTTC
>TRBJ1-5|.|TRBV28|.
CASSLYTAGALNQPQHF
TGTGCCAGCAGTTTATATACGGCAGGGGCCCTCAATCAGCCCCAGCATTTT
>TRBJ1-6|TRBD1|TRBV28|.
CAAGRGRSPLHF
TGTGCCGCGGGCAGGGGGAGATCACCCCTCCACTTT
>TRBJ2-3|.|TRBV10-3|.
CAITPTGATDTQYF
TGTGCCATCACCCCGACGGGGGCCACAGATACGCAGTATTTT
>TRBJ1-4|TRBD1|TRBV7-9|once
CASSSSTGLRRGKLFF
TGTGCCAGCAGCTCATCGACAGGGCTTCGTAGGGGAAAACTGTTTTTT
>TRBJ1-2|.|TRBV20-1|few
CSARGLGGYGYTF
TGCAGTGCTAGGGGTCTCGGAGGCTATGGCTACACCTTC
>TRBJ2-3|.|TRBV20-1|.
CSARDVTGSTDTQYF
TGCAGTGCTAGAGATGTAACAGGGAGCACAGATACGCAGTATTTT